Given below is one T cell receptor (beta chain) in context. At one boundary the junction diverges from the germline segment, which might be a read error. This CDR3 region has 15 residues. The germline V gene has CDR1 SSHAT and CDR2 FNYEAQ (reference sequence). Sequenced by immunoSEQ multiplex PCR; TCRdb stores in-frame clones only, minus some. The data hold 13,000 to 15,000 clones, with around 87% observed a single time. This sample is part of a study of OX40 agonist ivuxolimab in advanced cancers. Study-wide background: Enrollees could have had prior anti-PD-1, anti-PD-L1 or anti-CTLA-4 therapy, which under 50% had received.

V and J are TRBV7-7 and TRBJ2-5; 8 nucleotides match TRBD2. This clonotype originated in an adult with an advanced solid tumor such as melanoma, head and neck, liver or kidney cancer. Sample: CD4+ or CD8+ T cells sorted from blood, taken in a trial of the OX40 agonist ivuxolimab. The CDR3 nucleotides are TGTGCTAGCAGTTACGCACTAGCGGAACAAGAGACCCAGTACTTC. It specifies CASSYALAEQETQYF.